The rows below give T cell receptor beta chains drawn from one sample of a study of high-grade serous ovarian cancer treatment subgroups. Sequenced by immunoSEQ multiplex PCR; TCRdb stores in-frame clones only, minus some. Of about 16,000 clones listed, roughly 70% are singletons. The sequencing sample was made of tumor tissue. The receptor source for this set is a human donor with high-grade serous ovarian cancer. Each CDR3 is given with its conserved first and last residue. The D gene is left open where the match is weak. Size is omitted from some rows. Given values are once, few, many or a class for expanded clones.

J gene	CDR3 length	V gene	clone size	D gene	CDR3 protein	CDR3 DNA
TRBJ1-1	14	TRBV9	few	.	CASSVGAGNTEAFF	TGTGCCAGCAGCGTAGGAGCGGGGAACACTGAAGCTTTCTTT
TRBJ2-1	16	TRBV4-2	.	.	CASSQDAASTYNEQFF	TGTGCCAGCAGCCAAGACGCAGCGTCGACCTACAATGAGCAGTTCTTC
TRBJ1-2	13	TRBV9	.	.	CASSVGRTYGYTF	TGTGCCAGCAGCGTAGGGCGGACATATGGCTACACCTTC
TRBJ1-3	12	TRBV7-2	.	.	CASSPQIHTIYF	TGTGCCAGCAGCCCCCAAATACACACCATATATTTT
TRBJ1-1	14	TRBV9	medium-sized	.	CASSVAWTNTEAFF	TGTGCCAGCAGCGTAGCTTGGACGAACACTGAAGCTTTCTTT
TRBJ1-3	15	TRBV7-9	.	.	CASSPRRQAGNTIYF	TGTGCCAGCAGTCCCAGGAGACAGGCTGGAAACACCATATATTTT
TRBJ1-6	12	TRBV10-3	.	.	CAIMRGNSPLHF	TGTGCCATCATGAGGGGAAATTCACCCCTCCACTTT
TRBJ1-4	16	TRBV30	few	.	CAWSVLQPGVNEKLFF	TGTGCCTGGAGTGTACTTCAGCCAGGGGTTAATGAAAAACTGTTTTTT
TRBJ1-1	15	TRBV4-3	.	.	CASSRRDLVNTEAFF	TGCGCCAGCAGCCGCCGTGACCTAGTGAACACTGAAGCTTTCTTT
TRBJ1-2	14	TRBV14	once	TRBD1	CASSQERGQYGYTF	TGTGCCAGCAGCCAAGAAAGGGGGCAATATGGCTACACCTTC
TRBJ1-1	13	TRBV6-4	medium-sized	.	CASSDSPNTEAFF	TGTGCCAGCAGTGACTCGCCAAACACTGAAGCTTTCTTT
TRBJ1-2	16	TRBV5-5	.	.	CASRFTLTIGLGGYTF	TGTGCCAGCAGGTTCACCCTCACCATAGGGCTGGGGGGCTACACCTTC
TRBJ2-3	13	TRBV7-3	.	.	CASSPPHTDTQYF	TGTGCCAGCAGCCCCCCCCACACAGATACGCAGTATTTT
TRBJ1-6	14	TRBV7-2	.	.	CASSPGRHNSPLHF	TGTGCCAGCAGCCCCGGCCGCCATAATTCACCCCTCCACTTT
TRBJ1-1	15	TRBV7-2	once	.	CASSYTPGRNTEAFF	TGTGCCAGCAGCTACACCCCTGGGAGGAACACTGAAGCTTTCTTT
TRBJ2-7	12	TRBV6-6	.	.	CASSYGPYEQYF	TGTGCCAGCAGTTACGGACCTTACGAGCAGTACTTC
TRBJ2-3	15	TRBV6-4	.	TRBD2	CASSEASGETDTQYF	TGTGCCAGCAGTGAAGCTAGCGGGGAGACAGATACGCAGTATTTT
TRBJ1-3	14	TRBV6-6	.	.	CASSPGNSGNTIYF	TGTGCCAGTTCCCCGGGAAACTCTGGAAACACCATATATTTT
TRBJ2-3	17	TRBV7-9	.	.	CASSLPRGIPSTDTQYF	TGTGCCAGCAGCTTACCCAGGGGTATTCCTAGCACAGATACGCAGTATTTT